The 18 T cell receptor beta chains below come from one sample, sequenced in a study of OX40 agonist ivuxolimab in advanced cancers. Sequencing used immunoSEQ multiplex PCR; TCRdb keeps in-frame clones, though not all of them. In the table there are some 19,000 clones, approximately 90% of which are singletons. The sequencing used CD4+ or CD8+ T cells sorted from blood, collected in a trial of the OX40 agonist ivuxolimab. The receptors were gathered from an adult with an advanced solid tumor such as melanoma, head and neck, liver or kidney cancer.

This sequence joins TRBV9 and TRBJ2-3; TRBD2 agrees at 8 bases. Trimming removed 1 base from V and 6 bases from J; junction bases left unmatched: 22. CDR3 length: 20 amino acids. From germline, CDR1 is SGDLS and CDR2 YYNGEE. The CDR3 bases are TGTGCCAGCAGCGTAAATCTTGTTCAAGCGGGGGAATATTCAACGGATACGCAGTATTTT. Translated: CASSVNLVQAGEYSTDTQYF. The full variable domain, completed using reference TRBV9 and TRBJ2-3, is DSGVTQTPKHLITATGQRVTLRCSPRSGDLSVYWYQQSLDQGLQFLIQYYNGEERAKGNILERFSAQQFPDLHSELNLSSLELGDSALYFCASSVNLVQAGEYSTDTQYFGPGTRLTVL.

The V gene is TRBV9, the J gene TRBJ1-3; D is unresolved. Trimming pared 0 bases from V and 0 bases from J, leaving 7 bases between. Germline CDR1 is SGDLS and CDR2 is YYNGEE. The CDR3 sequence is 15 residues long. The DNA of the CDR3 is TGTGCCAGCAGCGTAGGGGTCGGCTCTGGAAACACCATATATTTT. This translates into CASSVGVGSGNTIYF.

The chain combines TRBV5-1 with TRBJ2-2, with 7 bases that match TRBD1. The CDR3 totals 16 residues. Germline CDR1 SGHRS, CDR2 YFSETQ. The J segment lost 6 bases and the V segment lost 0 bases, leaving 8 bases of the junction unmatched. The CDR3 coding sequence is TGCGCCAGCAGCTTGGGTACAGGGGCGGTGGCCGGGGAGCTGTTTTTT. This translates into CASSLGTGAVAGELFF.

This chain connects TRBV5-1 to TRBJ2-7; the match to TRBD1 covers 9 bases. The CDR3 totals 14 residues. V gave up 5 bases and J gave up 5 bases; unmatched junction bases: 8. Germline loops: CDR1 SGHRS, CDR2 YFSETQ. The CDR3 sequence is CASRLTGGPNEQYF. CDR3 nucleotide sequence: TGCGCCAGCAGGTTGACAGGGGGACCTAACGAGCAGTACTTC. Combining the CDR3 with reference TRBV5-1 and TRBJ2-7 gives the whole variable domain KAGVTQTPRYLIKTRGQQVTLSCSPISGHRSVSWYQQTPGQGLQFLFEYFSETQRNKGNFPGRFSGRQFSNSRSEMNVSTLELGDSALYLCASRLTGGPNEQYFGPGTRLTVT.

This clone was seen only once. The V and J genes are TRBV7-9 and TRBJ2-7; no clear D gene. The CDR3 has 11 amino acids. Germline V gene sequence: CDR1 SEHNR, CDR2 FQNEAQ (reference sequence). The V gene lost 6 bases and the J gene lost 0 bases, with 3 bases spanning the gap. The CDR3 reads CASRDSYEQYF. The CDR3 DNA sequence: TGTGCCAGCAGAGACTCCTACGAGCAGTACTTC. The full variable domain, rest sourced from reference TRBV7-9 and TRBJ2-7, is DTGVSQNPRHKITKRGQNVTFRCDPISEHNRLYWYRQTLGQGPEFLTYFQNEAQLEKSRLLSDRFSAERPKGSFSTLEIQRTEQGDSAMYLCASRDSYEQYFGPGTRLTVT.

For the CDR3, the DNA is TGCGCCACAAGCGAGACAGTAAACACCGGGGAGCTGTTTTTT. This encodes CATSETVNTGELFF. The chain employs TRBV10-1 and TRBJ2-2; tentative D call: TRBD1 (5 bases). Trimming took off 10 bases at V and 2 bases at J, with 14 bases between the two ends. Germline lookup yields CDR1 WNHNN and CDR2 SYGVQD (reference sequence). This CDR3 contains 14 residues.

The chain employs TRBV4-2 and TRBJ2-1; D possibly corresponds to TRBD2 (6 bases). V shed 2 bases and J shed 5 bases, with 16 bases lying between them. The CDR3 loop spans 16 amino acids. Germline CDR1 LGHNA, CDR2 YNFKEQ. CDR3 nucleotide sequence: TGTGCCAGCAGCCAAAGTATCCCGGGACTGAACAATGAGCAGTTCTTC. Amino acids: CASSQSIPGLNNEQFF.

The rearrangement links TRBV5-4 to TRBJ2-5; D is perhaps TRBD1 or TRBD2 (6 bases each). Germline V gene sequence: CDR1 SGHNT, CDR2 YYREEE (reference sequence). V gave up 1 base and J gave up 5 bases, with 15 bases separating them. The CDR3 consists of 15 residues. This CDR3 reads CASSLYGGKWETQYF. The CDR3 DNA sequence: TGTGCCAGCAGCTTGTACGGGGGCAAGTGGGAGACCCAGTACTTC.

This clone showed up just a few times. The chain couples TRBV29-1 to TRBJ2-2; perhaps D is TRBD1 or TRBD2 (7 bases each). V lost 6 bases to trimming and J lost 6 bases, with 14 bases between them. The germline V gene has CDR1 SQVTM and CDR2 ANQGSEA. The CDR3 totals 13 residues. CDR3: CSVIQGGAGELFF. The DNA for the CDR3 is TGCAGCGTGATTCAGGGGGGGGCCGGGGAGCTGTTTTTT.

This clone occurred once. V gene TRBV28 combines with J gene TRBJ1-6; no clear D gene. The germline CDR1 and CDR2 sequences are MDHEN and SYDVKM. Trimming pared 3 bases from V and 0 bases from J, leaving 9 bases between. This CDR3 has 16 residues. CDR3 in DNA: TGTGCCAGCAGTTTTATGGGGAGCTCCTATAATTCACCCCTCCACTTT. It yields the protein CASSFMGSSYNSPLHF.

This chain uses TRBV4-1 with TRBJ1-3, with D tentatively TRBD1 (5 bases). Germline lookup yields CDR1 MGHRA and CDR2 YSYEKL. CDR3 length: 15 residues. With 1 base removed from V and 3 bases from J, the gap between germline ends came to 10 bases. The CDR3 bases are TGCGCCAGCAGCCAAGTTGGGGCCAGTGGAAACACCATATATTTT. Translation: CASSQVGASGNTIYF.

This sequence joins TRBV19 and TRBJ2-3; D perhaps matches TRBD1 (5 bases). The V gene's germline CDR1 is LNHDA and CDR2 SQIVND (reference sequence). Trimming took 0 bases from V and 0 from J, leaving 16 bases between them. The length of the CDR3 is 18 residues. DNA for the CDR3: TGTGCCAGTAGTATAGATGTAGTCGGTACAGGTAGCACAGATACGCAGTATTTT. It translates to CASSIDVVGTGSTDTQYF.

Relative to its sample, this clone is medium-sized. The chain joins TRBV19 to TRBJ2-3; D is possibly TRBD2 (5 bases). Trimming pared 5 bases from V and 3 bases from J, leaving 15 bases between. The germline V gene encodes CDR1 LNHDA and CDR2 SQIVND (reference sequence). The CDR3 contains 15 residues. The CDR3 loop is CASSSYPGITDTQYF. In DNA, the CDR3 is TGTGCCAGTAGTTCCTACCCGGGGATAACAGATACGCAGTATTTT. Looking up the rest from reference TRBV19 and TRBJ2-3 gives the full variable domain: DGGITQSPKYLFRKEGQNVTLSCEQNLNHDAMYWYRQDPGQGLRLIYYSQIVNDFQKGDIAEGYSVSREKKESFPLTVTSAQKNPTAFYLCASSSYPGITDTQYFGPGTRLTVL.

V gene TRBV13 combines with J gene TRBJ2-3, with 9 bases identical to TRBD1. The germline gives CDR1 PRHDT, CDR2 FYEKMQ (reference sequence). Germline trimming cut 4 bases from V and 2 bases from J; bases unmatched to any gene: 4. The CDR3 spans 15 residues. The CDR3 nucleotides are TGTGCCAGCAGCTCTACAGGGGGCTTCACAGATACGCAGTATTTT. This translates into CASSSTGGFTDTQYF.

The J gene is TRBJ2-7, the V gene TRBV4-2; no reliable D call. Deletions cut 1 base from V and 2 bases from J, with 15 bases between. In germline, CDR1 is LGHNA, CDR2 YNFKEQ. The CDR3 extends over 16 amino acids. CDR3 region: CASSQGQTPFPYEQYF. The CDR3 nucleotides read TGTGCCAGCAGCCAAGGTCAGACTCCCTTCCCCTACGAGCAGTACTTC.

CDR3: CASSLAGGIGILDTQYF. In DNA form, the CDR3 reads TGTGCCAGCAGCTTAGCAGGGGGCATTGGGATTTTGGATACGCAGTATTTT. The chain recombines TRBV13 with TRBJ2-3; 8 nucleotides line up with TRBD1. Germline CDR1 PRHDT, CDR2 FYEKMQ (reference sequence). V trimming: 1 base; J trimming: 6 bases; junction bases outside the gene matches: 12. This CDR3 contains 17 residues.

This clone showed up just a few times. The chain recombines TRBV28 with TRBJ1-6; D uncertain. The V end lost 4 bases, the J end lost 9 bases, and 13 bases lay between the germline ends. The CDR3 length is 14 residues. Germline V gives CDR1 MDHEN, CDR2 SYDVKM. DNA for the CDR3: TGTGCCAGCAGTTCCCCGGTGGACTTTTCACCCCTCCACTTT. Its translation: CASSSPVDFSPLHF.

The V and J genes are TRBV27 and TRBJ2-3; 9 bases map to TRBD2. The J segment lost 3 bases and the V segment lost 3 bases, leaving 7 bases of the junction unmatched. The CDR3 length is 16 residues. Germline V gives CDR1 MNHEY, CDR2 SMNVEV (reference sequence). The CDR3 spells CASSFFSGRGTDTQYF. The CDR3 nucleotides read TGTGCCAGCAGTTTTTTTAGCGGGAGAGGGACAGATACGCAGTATTTT.